This T cell receptor (beta chain) was captured in a study of human T cells and chemical hapten exposure. The overall study: Each patient's scalp received weekly diphenylcyclopropenone throughout the roughly 24-week study.

For the library, individual cDNA molecules each received unique molecular identifiers. TCRdb itself ran the RACE reads through MiXCR, one entry per CDR3 protein. The sample contains over 150,000 distinct CDR3 sequences, roughly 26% of which appear only once. Sample time point: patch test 3, about 24 weeks after DPC sensitization. Treatment reported: therapeutic diphenylcyclopropenone sensitization with weekly scalp DPC. Each donor was an alopecia patient between 18 and 70 years of age who qualified for DPC. Germline V gene lookup returns CDR1 SNHLY and CDR2 FYNNEI. The CDR3 is 10 residues long. V shed 9 bases and J shed 4 bases, with 4 bases lying between them. This clonotype was counted a few times.

The gene calls are TRBV2 and TRBJ2-1; no clear D. The source material was whole blood, sampled in connection with sensitization to the hapten diphenylcyclopropenone (DPC). The clonotype comes from a young woman with alopecia areata. Some clones in this sample may be carry-over from other donors' samples. CDR3 sequence reads: CARGYNEQFF. CDR3 bases: TGTGCCAGGGGTTACAATGAGCAGTTCTTC.